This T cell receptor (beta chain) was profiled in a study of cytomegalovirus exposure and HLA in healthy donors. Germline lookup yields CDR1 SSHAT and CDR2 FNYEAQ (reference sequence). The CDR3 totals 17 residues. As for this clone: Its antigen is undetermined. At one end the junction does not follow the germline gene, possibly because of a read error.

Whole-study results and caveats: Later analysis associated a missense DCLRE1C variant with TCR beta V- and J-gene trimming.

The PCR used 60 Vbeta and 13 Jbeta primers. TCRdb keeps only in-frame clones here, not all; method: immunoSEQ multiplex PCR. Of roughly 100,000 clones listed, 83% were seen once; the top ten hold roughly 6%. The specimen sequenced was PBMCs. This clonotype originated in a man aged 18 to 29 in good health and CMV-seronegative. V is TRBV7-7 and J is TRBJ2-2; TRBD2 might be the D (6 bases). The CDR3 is CASSLVGGAFSTGELFF. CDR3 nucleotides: TGTGCTAGCAGCTTAGTAGGAGGGGCCTTCAGCACCGGGGAGCTGTTTTTT.